The following is a T cell receptor beta chain sequence with its context. This clone was seen once. No antigen is known for it. No qualities accompany the bases; no much larger clone lies one base away. This entry belongs to a study of shared clonotypes between healthy human individuals (dated by TCRdb to 2020 to 2022). Broadly, across the study: The cohort included a few men and a couple of women between 18 and 49 years of age. For each donor, CD4 naive and CD4 memory were each run on three plates, CD8 naive on two plates, and CD8 memory on one plate. To estimate repertoire size and how much clonotype sharing occurs between individuals, the study deeply sequenced the blood TCR repertoires of several healthy adults. To increase sequencing depth and limit assay-specific biases, TCR repertoire library preparation and sequencing were carried out by different laboratories using diverse techniques. Each donor's leukapheresis produced roughly between about 0.8 and 10 billion PBMCs.

Using the deep immunoSEQ assay, TCR CDR3 regions were amplified from genomic DNA by multiplex PCR. For each cell subset, the extracted genomic DNA was distributed evenly across all wells of several immunoSEQ 96-well plates, and each plate served as one replicate. Each replicate PCR for sorted subsets received about 200 ng genomic DNA, equal to tens of thousands of T cell genomes. Purified libraries were quantified with a Qubit 3.0 fluorometer, sized on a Bioanalyzer 2100, and re-quantified with the KAPA Library Quantification kit. Each immunoSEQ 96-well plate was sequenced on its own single-read 150-cycle Illumina NextSeq 550 flow cell. The study's processing was this. The immunoSEQ output contained only junctional sequences without quality scores, so filtering could not match that applied to full-length reads. To assign V/J genes and CDR3, sequences were annotated using PyIR, a Python wrapper for IgBLAST v1.9, with IMGT germline references. Reads with weak V/J assignments (E-value above 1e-6), missing CDR3, stop codons, out-of-frame junctions, or ambiguous translated residues were removed. V3J clonotypes were defined as sequences sharing the same inferred V gene, J gene, and CDR3 amino acid sequence. To compute the percentage overlap between repertoires, the number of shared unique clonotypes was divided by the size of the smaller repertoire. Repertoire richness was assessed with RTK rarefaction, the Chao1 estimator, and Recon v2.1 estimates of unobserved clonotypes. OLGA was used to compute generation probabilities for all TCRbeta clonotypes that the gDNA method yielded from four donors. This is the immuneACCESS table as TCRdb keeps it, with only in-frame sequences that have V and J called. A part of the clones is gone; compared with another copy, unresolved V genes explain less than half, and the rest is unexplained. V and J calls and clone size follow that table, whereas D and trimming were derived from the DNA. A total of hundreds of thousands of clones appear in this sample, around 72% of them only once. The biggest ten clones account for 1.5% to 2% of the sample.

Donors were healthy HIV-negative adults with no recently reported acute infections or vaccinations. Every donor was a Caucasian adult living in Nashville, Tennessee, USA. CD4+ T cells were enriched by magnetic negative selection; naive cells were then positively selected on CD45RA, and the negative fraction formed the memory subset. Blood was obtained by leukapheresis, after which PBMCs were separated by Ficoll-Histopaque density gradient centrifugation and cryopreserved in liquid nitrogen vapor phase. Purity and quantity of every magnetically sorted T cell population were checked by analytical flow cytometry. Each sorted fraction had its genomic DNA isolated and then quantified by UV absorbance on a Nanodrop 2000c. Per the germline V gene (reference sequence), MNHNY is the CDR1 and SVGAGI is the CDR2. The CDR3 goes from the cysteine to the phenylalanine over 14 residues. The sequence is cut down to CDR3 DNA, 42 bases in frame from base 1. V and J are trimmed by 4 bases and 9 bases, and the gene matches miss 9 bases of the junction.

Overall results and qualifications from the work: Pairwise subsampling led to the expectation that sequencing depth would affect the degree of clonotype sharing among donors. Compared with non-shared clonotypes, clonotypes shared by all four sorted-subset donors had higher generation probabilities. Naive subsets generally had larger estimated clonotype richness than memory subsets. When four donors were compared, the shared fraction of clonotypes was 5% to 6.5% for naive CD4, 3% to 4% for naive CD8, 2.3% for memory CD4, and 0.35% to 0.4% for memory CD8. Sampling was restricted to blood, and TCR repertoires in tissue are likely to differ from TCR repertoires in blood. Because the study included only a small number of donors, the genetic and exposure-history diversity represented was limited. Incomplete sequencing was indicated by rarefaction of sorted-subset datasets, despite the large sequencing depth.

This TCR was recovered from a woman in her 30s in good health. Sequencing input: memory CD4+ T cells sorted from blood. According to the study, the label for this sample's cell subset or site signals: CD45RA-negative fraction. The rearrangement combines TRBV6-6 with TRBJ1-5, and TRBD1 matches 7 of the central bases. The DNA sequence follows: TGTGCCAGCAGTTCGGGACAGCCGCAGGGGCCCCAGCATTTT. This codes for CASSSGQPQGPQHF.